A single sample gave rise to the 27 T cell receptor beta chains below, sequenced in a study of T cell repertoires in cytomegalovirus infection. No antigen has been assigned to these receptors. TCRdb re-analysed the reads in MiXCR, keeping a single row per CDR3 protein. Among hundreds of thousands of distinct CDR3 sequences listed, roughly 29% were seen once. This specimen consisted of cultured PBMCs, obtained from culture after CMV antigen stimulation. The source of these receptors is a human donor in good health (CMV status not recorded). Some clones in this sample may be carry-over from other donors' samples.

This chain uses TRBV7-9 with TRBJ1-4; 11 positions match TRBD1. Germline assignment: CDR1 SEHNR and CDR2 FQNEAQ (reference sequence). This CDR3 is 15 amino acids long. Unmatched junction bases numbered 5, after V lost 3 bases and J lost 8 bases. The CDR3 DNA reads as TGTGCCAGCAGCTTGGACAGGGGGCTGGAAGAAAAACTGTTTTTT. This sequence encodes CASSLDRGLEEKLFF.

The chain carries TRBV7-8 and TRBJ1-5; perhaps TRBD1 as D (5 bases). Germline loops: CDR1 SGHVS, CDR2 FQNEAQ. The V gene lost 3 bases and the J gene lost 4 bases, with 10 bases spanning the gap. The CDR3 extends over 14 amino acids. DNA of the CDR3: TGTGCCAGCAGCTTTGACAGCCTGAATCAGCCCCAGCATTTT. It codes for CASSFDSLNQPQHF.

The gene calls are TRBV14 and TRBJ2-5; no clear D. Deletions cut 0 bases from V and 4 bases from J, with 9 bases between. The CDR3 sequence is 14 residues long. The V gene's germline CDR1 is SGHDN and CDR2 FVKESK. CDR3 sequence: CASSQDPRGETQYF. The CDR3 DNA follows: TGTGCCAGCAGCCAAGATCCTAGAGGAGAGACCCAGTACTTC.

This clonotype came up many times. In DNA, the CDR3 is TGTGCCAGCACCAAGACTAGCGGACACACCGGGGAGCTGTTTTTT. This encodes CASTKTSGHTGELFF. V gene TRBV11-3 combines with J gene TRBJ2-2; 9 nucleotides align to TRBD2. CDR1 SGHNT and CDR2 YENEEA come from the germline V gene. J lost 3 bases, V lost 7 bases, and 6 bases had no gene match. CDR3 length equals 15 residues.

This chain joins TRBV20-1 and TRBJ2-5, with 9 bases matching TRBD2. V dropped 3 bases and J dropped 5; count of bases not matched to a gene: 7. Per the germline V gene, CDR1 is DFQATT and CDR2 is SNEGSKA (reference sequence). This CDR3 is built from 14 residues. CDR3 bases: TGCAGTGCTAGCGGCGGGGGGGCCAGGGAGACCCAGTACTTC. This sequence encodes CSASGGGARETQYF.

This clonotype showed up just a few times. The chain has TRBV19 and TRBJ2-3; D possibly matches TRBD1 or TRBD2 (5 bases each). Germline V gene data show CDR1 as LNHDA and CDR2 as SQIVND (reference sequence). Trimming removed 6 bases from V and 4 bases from J, with 11 bases in between. This CDR3 is 13 amino acids long. The CDR3 nucleotides read TGTGCCAGTAGCCATAGAGGGGCAGATACGCAGTATTTT. The encoded protein is CASSHRGADTQYF.

This clonotype appeared many times. V gene TRBV6-1 combines with J gene TRBJ2-7, with TRBD1 as a possible D gene (6 bases). The CDR3 sequence is 14 residues long. V lost 6 bases and J 0 bases, leaving 12 bases between the germline ends. Germline lookup yields CDR1 MNHNS and CDR2 SASEGT. CDR3 region: CASSRQVSSYEQYF. CDR3 DNA: TGTGCCAGCAGCCGACAGGTGAGCTCCTACGAGCAGTACTTC.

The rearrangement uses TRBV6-1 and TRBJ1-1, with D hard to call. The CDR3 has 13 residues. Germline assignment: CDR1 MNHNS and CDR2 SASEGT. V was cut by 0 bases and J by 3 bases, with 5 bases left in between. The CDR3 reads CASSEAKDTEAFF. The CDR3 DNA sequence: TGTGCCAGCAGTGAAGCTAAGGACACTGAAGCTTTCTTT.

The V call is TRBV9, the J call TRBJ2-7, with D perhaps TRBD2 (7 bases). V was trimmed by 4 bases and J by 3 bases, leaving 14 bases between them. The germline V gene has CDR1 SGDLS and CDR2 YYNGEE. The CDR3 has 14 residues. CDR3 bases: TGTGCCAGCAGCCCCGGGGGGCGCAACTACGAGCAGTACTTC. Its translation: CASSPGGRNYEQYF.

The chain joins TRBV19 to TRBJ2-7; the match to TRBD1 covers 7 bases. V lost 10 bases to trimming and J lost 1 base; unmatched junction nucleotides: 7. The germline V gene encodes CDR1 LNHDA and CDR2 SQIVND (reference sequence). CDR3 length: 13 residues. This CDR3 is CATEQGNSYEQYF. The CDR3 coding sequence is TGTGCCACCGAACAGGGGAATTCCTACGAGCAGTACTTC.

As for this clonotype: A much larger clone differs by one base, so this may be a read error. The rearrangement joins TRBV7-8 to TRBJ1-2; no clear D. Germline CDR1 is SGHVS and CDR2 is FQNEAQ. The V and J ends lost 6 bases and 6 bases respectively, with 17 bases between them. The CDR3 length is 14 residues. In nucleotides, the CDR3 is TGTGCCAGCAGAGCGGCCCAGAACGACCATGGCTACACCTTC. Its protein is CASRAAQNDHGYTF.

This clonotype came up many times. V gene TRBV7-8 combines with J gene TRBJ2-6; 13 positions agree with TRBD2. The V gene end was trimmed by 0 bases and the J gene end by 4 bases; junction bases not matched to a gene: 9. The CDR3 is made up of 20 amino acids. Germline V gene data show CDR1 as SGHVS and CDR2 as FQNEAQ. CDR3 DNA: TGTGCCAGCAGCTTAGCGCCATGGACTAGCGGGAGATCCGGGGCCAACGTCCTGACTTTC. It translates to CASSLAPWTSGRSGANVLTF.

This clonotype showed up just a few times. The chain has TRBV27 and TRBJ1-4; 8 bases match TRBD1. Per the germline V gene, CDR1 is MNHEY and CDR2 is SMNVEV (reference sequence). The CDR3 sequence is 17 residues long. Trimming at V came to 0 bases and at J to 8 bases, leaving 11 bases not matched to a gene. In DNA form, the CDR3 reads TGTGCCAGCAGTTTATCCGTAGGCGACAGGGGAGAGGAAAAACTGTTTTTT. Translating it yields CASSLSVGDRGEEKLFF.

The genes are TRBV28 and TRBJ1-3; D is unclear. Trimming removed 8 bases from V and 4 bases from J, with 12 bases in between. This CDR3 is built from 13 residues. Germline CDR1 and CDR2: MDHEN and SYDVKM. As DNA, the CDR3 is TGTGCCAGCGTTCCGGGCAAAGGAAACACCATATATTTT. Translating gives CASVPGKGNTIYF. The full variable domain, in which reference TRBV28 and TRBJ1-3 provide the parts outside the CDR3, is DVKVTQSSRYLVKRTGEKVFLECVQDMDHENMFWYRQDPGLGLRLIYFSYDVKMKEKGDIPEGYSVSREKKERFSLILESASTNQTSMYLCASVPGKGNTIYFGEGSWLTVV.

This chain links TRBV14 with TRBJ1-2; D gene unclear. Germline CDR1 is SGHDN and CDR2 is FVKESK. V shed 1 base and J shed 7 bases, with 7 bases lying between them. CDR3 length: 12 residues. Written as DNA, the CDR3 is TGTGCCAGCAGCCAAGTCCTGGGTGGCTACACCTTC. As protein: CASSQVLGGYTF.

This clonotype was picked up a small number of times. This chain connects TRBV7-2 to TRBJ2-5; 13 positions match TRBD2. Unmatched junction bases numbered 11, after V lost 3 bases and J lost 4 bases. Germline V gives CDR1 SGHTA, CDR2 FQGNSA. The CDR3 length is 18 residues. The CDR3 loop reads CASSFTLAGGPQGETQYF. The CDR3 DNA follows: TGTGCCAGCAGCTTTACACTAGCGGGAGGGCCCCAGGGAGAGACCCAGTACTTC.

The gene calls are TRBV6-1 and TRBJ2-1, with D hard to call. The CDR3 consists of 14 residues. Trimming shortened V by 6 bases and J by 2 bases, and 11 bases separated the two germline ends. Germline V gene lookup returns CDR1 MNHNS and CDR2 SASEGT. The CDR3 nucleotides read TGTGCCAGCAGCCCCGAGCAGGCCTACAATGAGCAGTTCTTC. Translated, it gives CASSPEQAYNEQFF.

V and J are TRBV5-1 and TRBJ1-1; the D gene is possibly TRBD1 (6 bases). V dropped 4 bases and J dropped 6 bases, with 7 bases sitting between them. CDR3 size: 11 residues. Germline-derived CDR1 and CDR2 are SGHRS and YFSETQ. The CDR3 spells CASSQGPEAFF. The CDR3 bases are TGCGCCAGCAGCCAGGGGCCTGAAGCTTTCTTT.

This clonotype was observed many times. The chain joins TRBV6-2 or TRBV6-3 to TRBJ1-6, with 7 bases aligning to TRBD1. This CDR3 has 14 residues. Looked up from germline, CDR1 is MNHEY and CDR2 is SVGEGT. With V trimmed by 7 bases and J by 9 bases, 9 bases remained unmatched. CDR3 residues: CASTTGTDPSPLHF. CDR3 bases: TGTGCCAGCACTACCGGGACAGACCCTTCACCCCTCCACTTT.

The chain carries TRBV5-1 and TRBJ2-5; a weak D match, TRBD2 (5 bases). The CDR3 totals 14 residues. Germline lookup yields CDR1 SGHRS and CDR2 YFSETQ. The germline V and J ends were trimmed by 0 bases and 5 bases, with 11 bases remaining between them. This CDR3 reads CASSLGTPRETQYF. In DNA, the CDR3 is TGCGCCAGCAGCTTGGGGACTCCACGGGAGACCCAGTACTTC.

The rearrangement links TRBV2 to TRBJ1-1; D possibly corresponds to TRBD1 (5 bases). The CDR3 loop spans 13 amino acids. Germline CDR1 and CDR2: SNHLY and FYNNEI. V was cut by 6 bases and J by 10 bases, with 18 bases left in between. The CDR3 sequence: CASSPGTDWVAFF. The DNA of the CDR3 is TGTGCCAGCAGCCCCGGGACGGACTGGGTAGCTTTCTTT.

In this sample, this clonotype is medium-sized. This chain links TRBV19 with TRBJ1-1, with D possibly being TRBD1 (5 bases). This CDR3 is built from 15 residues. The germline CDR1 and CDR2 sequences are LNHDA and SQIVND (reference sequence). The V end lost 7 bases, the J end lost 1 base, and 16 bases lay between the germline ends. DNA of the CDR3: TGTGCCAGTATATCAACGGGGGGAGAGAACACTGAAGCTTTCTTT. Protein product: CASISTGGENTEAFF. Complete variable domain (other parts from reference TRBV19 and TRBJ1-1): DGGITQSPKYLFRKEGQNVTLSCEQNLNHDAMYWYRQDPGQGLRLIYYSQIVNDFQKGDIAEGYSVSREKKESFPLTVTSAQKNPTAFYLCASISTGGENTEAFFGQGTRLTVV.

This clonotype was seen only a few times. The CDR3, as DNA: TGTGCCAGCAGGCTTCCGGGACAGGGATACAATGAGCAGTTCTTC. Its protein product is CASRLPGQGYNEQFF. The chain employs TRBV28 and TRBJ2-1; 9 bases fit TRBD1. V shed 6 bases and J 4 bases; nucleotides not matched to a gene: 7. Germline CDR1 MDHEN, CDR2 SYDVKM. The CDR3 has 15 residues.

J is TRBJ2-4 and V is TRBV7-8; D gene ambiguous. This CDR3 is 16 amino acids long. V lost 6 bases to trimming and J lost 0 bases, with 15 bases between them. Germline-derived CDR1 and CDR2 are SGHVS and FQNEAQ. CDR3 loop: CASSSSMTLAKNIQYF. In DNA, the CDR3 is TGTGCCAGCAGTTCCTCCATGACCCTAGCCAAAAACATTCAGTACTTC.

This clonotype was picked up many times. The chain carries TRBV19 and TRBJ2-1; D is undetermined. CDR3 length: 12 amino acids. Germline V lookup: CDR1 LNHDA, CDR2 SQIVND (reference sequence). The ends were cut back, 3 bases at V and 10 bases at J, with 10 bases in the middle. The CDR3 DNA is TGTGCCAGTAGTATCGGGTCTGTAGAGCAGTTCTTC. It translates to CASSIGSVEQFF.

This clonotype was seen repeatedly, ten times or more. The chain combines TRBV7-2 with TRBJ1-1, with D possibly matching TRBD1 (6 bases). The CDR3 runs 13 residues. V lost 2 bases to trimming and J lost 6 bases, with 10 bases between them. CDR1 and CDR2 (germline): SGHTA, FQGNSA. Here the CDR3 reads CASSLNRVAEAFF. DNA of the CDR3: TGTGCCAGCAGCTTAAACAGGGTCGCTGAAGCTTTCTTT. The full variable domain, its missing parts supplied by reference TRBV7-2 and TRBJ1-1, is GAGVSQSPSNKVTEKGKDVELRCDPISGHTALYWYRQSLGQGLEFLIYFQGNSAPDKSGLPSDRFSAERTGGSVSTLTIQRTQQEDSAVYLCASSLNRVAEAFFGQGTRLTVV.

This clonotype was seen more than once but under ten times. The V gene is TRBV6-6, the J gene TRBJ2-3; D ambiguous. V gave up 10 bases and J gave up 1 base, with 15 bases separating them. Germline V CDR1 and CDR2: MNHNY, SVGAGI (reference sequence). The CDR3 has 14 amino acids. The CDR3 DNA follows: TGTGCCATGAAGGACCCTACACGCACAGATACGCAGTATTTT. Translated, it gives CAMKDPTRTDTQYF.